This TCR beta chain appears in the sequencing data of a study of T cell responses to AZD1222 COVID-19 vaccine. The study's findings and limits: Clonal diversity was possibly underestimated, and the donors were mostly white British, with more females. The study sampled repertoires only after the peak T cell response. Across the whole spike, CD4 TCRs peaked at regions 160-218 and 743-854. Among AZD1222 vaccinees, only six were seropositive at baseline.

This CDR3 region has 14 residues. In germline, CDR1 is SGHRS, CDR2 YFSETQ. V was pared by 2 bases and J by 13 bases, with 14 bases of the junction left unmatched. Measured with immunoSEQ multiplex PCR; TCRdb has only the in-frame clones, and not every one. This table has 85,000 to 90,000 clones, 70% to 90% appearing once. Comments on this clone: Its antigen is not known.

The material sequenced was peripheral blood, taken on day 0 of MenACWY control vaccination. This clonotype originated in an adult in good health. The V and J genes are TRBV5-1 and TRBJ1-2; TRBD1 aligns across 7 bases. The CDR3 sequence: CASSLDTGETDRTF. Written as DNA, the CDR3 is TGCGCCAGCAGCTTAGATACAGGGGAGACGGATCGCACCTTC.